This T cell receptor beta chain was profiled in a study of a mutant IDH1 vaccine in newly diagnosed glioma. Overall study findings and caveats: Vaccination elicited immune responses in 93.3% of patients.

Time point indicated: baseline, week 1 (first vaccination visit). The treatment was: pre-vaccination baseline after standard-of-care therapy. Germline V gene lookup returns CDR1 MNHEY and CDR2 SVGAGI. The CDR3 covers 15 residues. The J segment lost 4 bases and the V segment lost 2 bases, leaving 7 bases of the junction unmatched. This clone has more than one count but fewer than ten. Its specificity is not known. Profiling relied on immunoSEQ multiplex PCR, and the TCRdb table lists in-frame clones only, not all of them. Of more than 50,000 clones in the sample, 65% to 90% were seen once. The chain recombines TRBV6-5 with TRBJ1-1, with TRBD1 identical over 7 bases. The material sequenced was PBMCs, taken from a glioma patient treated with radiotherapy, temozolomide or both. This TCR was sampled from a man aged 30 to 39 with glioma. The CDR3 coding sequence is TGTGCCAGCAGTTACCCCAGCAGGGGGGGCACTGAAGCTTTCTTT. It translates to CASSYPSRGGTEAFF.